A single sample is the source of the 20 T cell receptor beta chains below, sequenced in a study of blood T cells in healthy people across ages (dated by TCRdb to the mid-2010s). Libraries were built with 5' RACE. Sequenced using an Illumina HiSeq 2500. A second roughly 6 to 11 cycle PCR used a sample-barcoded 5' primer and a J-beta primer mix. TCRdb reworked the public reads: Q25 trimming with fastp, MiXCR clone assembly, productive beta chains retained. Rows are combined by CDR3 protein, so each entry shows the most common genes and DNA. Across this sample there are 650,000 to 800,000 distinct CDR3 sequences, with roughly 44% seen only once. The top ten hold approximately 19% of the sample. Sequenced sample: blood. All receptors come from a man in his fifties or sixties in good health.

The chain combines TRBV12-3 or TRBV12-4 with TRBJ1-2, with 9 bases fitting TRBD1. The length of the CDR3 is 18 residues. The junction had 12 bases not matched to a gene; V was cut back by 4 bases and J by 0 bases. CDR3 bases: TGTGCCAGCAGTTCCTCATACTGGACAGGGGACCCTAACTATGGCTACACCTTC. Translated: CASSSSYWTGDPNYGYTF.

This clonotype was observed a handful of times. The gene calls are TRBV7-2 and TRBJ1-1; TRBD1 agrees at 8 bases. The CDR3 sequence is 17 residues long. Trimming at V came to 5 bases and at J to 4 bases, leaving 15 bases not matched to a gene. Germline V CDR1 and CDR2: SGHTA, FQGNSA. Here the CDR3 reads CASSPGGGGAFGTEAFF. The DNA for the CDR3 is TGTGCCAGCAGCCCAGGGGGCGGGGGCGCGTTCGGCACTGAAGCTTTCTTT.

The DNA for the CDR3 is TGTGCCAGCAGTTTTCGGGATTTTCGCTCCTACGAGCAGTACTTC. Translated: CASSFRDFRSYEQYF. This chain links TRBV28 with TRBJ2-7, with D possibly being TRBD2 (5 bases). The length of the CDR3 is 15 residues. V lost 3 bases to trimming and J lost 0 bases, with 12 bases between them. Germline lookup yields CDR1 MDHEN and CDR2 SYDVKM.

The genes are TRBV27 and TRBJ2-1; unclear D gene. The CDR3 spans 10 residues. V was pared by 7 bases and J by 6 bases, with 4 bases between. The germline V gene has CDR1 MNHEY and CDR2 SMNVEV (reference sequence). The CDR3 nucleotides are TGTGCCAGCACGACCAATGAGCAGTTCTTC. Its protein product is CASTTNEQFF.

This clonotype was seen a handful of times. This chain connects TRBV9 to TRBJ2-7; 7 nucleotides align to TRBD1. The CDR3 is 15 residues long. Germline values: CDR1 SGDLS, CDR2 YYNGEE. Losses at the gene ends were 0 bases for V and 5 bases for J; bases not matched to a gene: 8. CDR3 in DNA: TGTGCCAGCAGCGTAGCAGGGACAGTTGGTAACGAGCAGTACTTC. Its translation: CASSVAGTVGNEQYF. The variable domain in full, completed from reference TRBV9 and TRBJ2-7, reads DSGVTQTPKHLITATGQRVTLRCSPRSGDLSVYWYQQSLDQGLQFLIQYYNGEERAKGNILERFSAQQFPDLHSELNLSSLELGDSALYFCASSVAGTVGNEQYFGPGTRLTVT.

On this clonotype: The junction departs from germline at one end; a sequencing error may be responsible. The CDR3 region is CGAPGRGAGQPQHF. The CDR3 coding sequence is TGCGGTGCCCCCGGCCGGGGGGCGGGACAGCCCCAGCATTTT. The rearrangement joins TRBV20-1 to TRBJ1-5; D is perhaps TRBD1 (6 bases). The CDR3 runs 14 residues. CDR1 DFQATT and CDR2 SNEGSKA come from the germline V gene (reference sequence).

This clonotype was found a few times. J is TRBJ2-2 and V is TRBV4-3; perhaps TRBD1 as D (6 bases). The CDR3 runs to 14 residues. Trimming stripped 3 bases from V and 4 bases from J, with 9 bases between. Germline values: CDR1 LGHNA, CDR2 YSLEER. The CDR3 loop reads CASSQGAGTGELFF. The CDR3 coding sequence is TGCGCCAGCAGCCAGGGGGCAGGCACCGGGGAGCTGTTTTTT.

V and J are TRBV7-2 and TRBJ1-2; D might be TRBD1 (6 bases). V shed 1 base and J shed 8 bases, with 20 bases lying between them. Germline lookup yields CDR1 SGHTA and CDR2 FQGNSA. The CDR3 has 16 amino acids. CDR3 in DNA: TGTGCCAGCAGCTTAGTACAGGGACAAAAGGCGGGCGGCTACACCTTC. Translation gives CASSLVQGQKAGGYTF.

The genes are TRBV9 and TRBJ2-2; D is perhaps TRBD1 (6 bases). Between the trimmed V and J ends, which lost 6 bases and 5 bases, there was a span of 11 bases. The CDR3 consists of 13 residues. Germline assignment: CDR1 SGDLS and CDR2 YYNGEE. In DNA, the CDR3 is TGTGCCAGCACAGGGGTGGATACCGGGGAGCTGTTTTTT. This codes for CASTGVDTGELFF. The whole variable domain, filled in from reference TRBV9 and TRBJ2-2, reads DSGVTQTPKHLITATGQRVTLRCSPRSGDLSVYWYQQSLDQGLQFLIQYYNGEERAKGNILERFSAQQFPDLHSELNLSSLELGDSALYFCASTGVDTGELFFGEGSRLTVL.

This clonotype was detected many times. The chain carries TRBV7-9 and TRBJ2-7; no clear D. Germline CDR1 is SEHNR and CDR2 is FQNEAQ (reference sequence). The V end lost 5 bases, the J end lost 6 bases, and 11 bases lay between the germline ends. This CDR3 has 12 residues. The CDR3 DNA reads as TGTGCCAGCAGCCATCGGCCGATCGAGCAGTACTTC. It specifies CASSHRPIEQYF.

This clonotype was counted between two and nine times. The DNA of the CDR3 is TGTGCCAGCAGCTTACTAGGACAGTACGAGCAGTACTTC. It specifies CASSLLGQYEQYF. This sequence joins TRBV7-2 and TRBJ2-7; possible D gene TRBD1, 6 bases. CDR1 is SGHTA and CDR2 is FQGNSA in the germline V gene. The CDR3 is made up of 13 amino acids. V shed 2 bases and J shed 4 bases, with 9 bases lying between them. Full variable domain (outside the CDR3, taken from reference TRBV7-2 and TRBJ2-7): GAGVSQSPSNKVTEKGKDVELRCDPISGHTALYWYRQSLGQGLEFLIYFQGNSAPDKSGLPSDRFSAERTGGSVSTLTIQRTQQEDSAVYLCASSLLGQYEQYFGPGTRLTVT.

The rearrangement joins TRBV14 to TRBJ2-5, with D uncertain. V lost 7 bases, J lost 2 bases, and 14 bases lay in between. Germline loops: CDR1 SGHDN, CDR2 FVKESK. CDR3 size: 14 residues. CDR3 DNA: TGTGCCAGCAACAATTGGACGTCTCAAGAGACCCAGTACTTC. Its translation: CASNNWTSQETQYF.

This rearrangement joins TRBV3-1 to TRBJ2-3, with 14 bases fitting TRBD2. Germline CDR1 reads LGHDT; CDR2 reads YNNKEL (reference sequence). This CDR3 spans 15 amino acids. Trimming cost V 4 bases and J 5 bases; bases outside gene matches: 2. The CDR3 nucleotides are TGTGCCAGCAGCCGACTAGCGGGGGGGCAAGATACGCAGTATTTT. Amino acids: CASSRLAGGQDTQYF.

The J gene is TRBJ1-1, the V gene TRBV5-1; 7 bases fit TRBD1. The CDR3 is 15 amino acids. Losses at the gene ends were 4 bases for V and 0 bases for J; bases not matched to a gene: 6. Germline V gene data show CDR1 as SGHRS and CDR2 as YFSETQ. The DNA for the CDR3 is TGCGCCAGCAGCGCCCGGACAGGCATGAACACTGAAGCTTTCTTT. It encodes CASSARTGMNTEAFF.

This clonotype has just a few counts. The chain has TRBV20-1 and TRBJ2-4; no definite D call. Looked up from germline, CDR1 is DFQATT and CDR2 is SNEGSKA (reference sequence). The CDR3 consists of 14 residues. V lost 0 bases and J lost 7, with 13 bases in between. The CDR3 protein is CSARDRRKVNIQYF. CDR3 sequence (DNA): TGCAGTGCTAGAGATCGACGCAAAGTGAACATTCAGTACTTC.

V and J are TRBV7-6 and TRBJ2-1; D might be TRBD1 (7 bases). CDR1 is SGHVS, CDR2 FNYEAQ, per germline. The length of the CDR3 is 16 residues. Trimming took off 5 bases at V and 0 bases at J, with 14 bases between the two ends. CDR3 sequence (DNA): TGTGCCAGCAGCCCTCGACAGGGAGGCTCCTACAATGAGCAGTTCTTC. This sequence encodes CASSPRQGGSYNEQFF.

About this clonotype itself: Given a much more abundant clone one base away, this may be a read error. The V gene is TRBV11-2, the J gene TRBJ1-6, with D unresolved. Germline CDR1 and CDR2: SGHAT and FQNNGV. V lost 3 bases, J lost 7 bases, and 10 bases lay in between. CDR3 size: 14 residues. As DNA, the CDR3 is TGTGCCAGCAGCTTCCGGAAGCAGAATTCACCCCTCCACTTT. Protein product: CASSFRKQNSPLHF.

The sample holds a few counts of this clonotype. This rearrangement joins TRBV7-2 to TRBJ2-5; the match to TRBD2 covers 15 bases. Germline-derived CDR1 and CDR2 are SGHTA and FQGNSA. The CDR3 is made up of 18 amino acids. V gave up 6 bases and J gave up 0 bases; unmatched junction bases: 8. The CDR3 DNA sequence: TGTGCCAGCAGTCTTTGGACTAGCGGGGGGGCACACCAAGAGACCCAGTACTTC. Its protein is CASSLWTSGGAHQETQYF.

This clonotype has more than one count but fewer than ten. The rearrangement joins TRBV11-2 to TRBJ1-2, with a weak D call TRBD1 (5 bases). The germline V and J ends were trimmed by 2 bases and 1 base, with 20 bases remaining between them. Germline loops: CDR1 SGHAT, CDR2 FQNNGV. This CDR3 is built from 18 residues. The chain's CDR3 is CASSLPQQDQLFNYGYTF. In DNA form, the CDR3 reads TGTGCCAGCAGCTTACCCCAACAGGATCAGCTTTTTAACTATGGCTACACCTTC.

A single count supports this clonotype. V usage is TRBV7-9 and J usage is TRBJ2-7, with D unclear. The better agreement between TRBJ2-5 and the DNA end casts doubt on the J call. This CDR3 has 14 amino acids. CDR1 SEHNR and CDR2 FQNEAQ come from the germline V gene (reference sequence). CDR3 region: CASKSIGPSETQYF. The DNA for the CDR3 is TGTGCCAGCAAATCAATCGGCCCATCGGAGACCCAGTACTTC.